Listed here is a single T cell receptor (beta chain). It has no known antigen specificity. Base qualities are missing; no much larger clone stands one base away. Patients with autoimmune disease history or receiving systemic immunosuppression were excluded from the trial. Peripheral blood for TCR sequencing was drawn from every dose cohort at baseline, at cycle 4 day 1 and at cycle 7 day 1. Samples came from an open-label, multicenter, first-in-human phase I dose-escalation trial of ivuxolimab. The trial enrolled adults with locally advanced or metastatic head and neck squamous cell, hepatocellular, melanoma or renal cell carcinoma. Before TCR sequencing, CD4+ T cells and CD8+ T cells from peripheral blood were sorted into separate populations. The sample is drawn from a study of OX40 agonist ivuxolimab in advanced cancers. Background for the entire study: Ivuxolimab was a fully human IgG2 agonistic monoclonal antibody targeting the costimulatory receptor OX40 (CD134). Patients were allowed to have had prior anti-PD-1, anti-PD-L1 or anti-CTLA-4 therapy, and approximately 43% of the dose-escalation patients had previously received checkpoint inhibitors. In the dose-escalation cohort, more than 75% of patients were male, and the mean age was about 55 years, with a range of roughly 20 to 79. The point of sequencing TCRbeta in the periphery was to test whether ivuxolimab changed TCR sequence diversity and drove clonal T-cell expansion. Of the roughly 52 dose-escalation patients, hepatocellular carcinoma was present in roughly 19, melanoma in about 15, renal cell carcinoma in 9 and head and neck cancer in 9. The paper describes the monotherapy dose-escalation part (N = 52 patients) of the phase I trial of ivuxolimab. Partial responses occurred in three dose-escalation patients: two with cutaneous melanoma and one with hepatocellular carcinoma. Intravenous ivuxolimab was administered to patients every 2 weeks at six dose levels: 0.01, 0.1, 0.3, 1.5, 3 and 10 mg/kg.

What the study reported, not specific to this receptor: At doses of 0.1 to 3.0 mg/kg, clonal expansion of both CD4+ and CD8+ blood T cells was observed from baseline to week 6. Low levels of normalized T-cell clonal expansion were also seen in some patients who did not respond. After ivuxolimab, CD8+ T cells had more expanded clones than CD4+ T cells on average. The antigen specificity of the peripheral T cells that underwent clonal expansion was not determined. Partial responders in the 0.1-3.0 mg/kg groups had among the lowest normalized peripheral clonal expansion, especially among CD8+ T cells.

Genomic DNA was isolated from the sorted cells so that the TCRbeta CDR3 region could be sequenced. TCRbeta CDR3 regions were sequenced using the immunoSEQ Assay. In its TCRdb copy, this immuneACCESS table keeps in-frame sequences only and misses some clones. Where compared with another copy, unresolved V genes explain less than half of these, and the others have no known cause. Recorded for this sample are about 84,000 clones; about four fifths of them occurred a single time. Of the sample, roughly 2.5% falls within the top ten clones. Trimming removed 2 bases from V and 5 bases from J, leaving 15 bases between the germline ends. Sequences SGHTA (CDR1) and FQGNSA (CDR2) are obtained from the germline V gene. Counted from cysteine to phenylalanine, this CDR3 has 15 amino acids. The sequence is cut down to CDR3 DNA, 45 bases in frame from base 1.

The rearrangement joined TRBV7-2 to TRBJ1-1; the D gene remains uncertain. The material was CD4+ or CD8+ T cells sorted from blood, obtained in a trial of the OX40 agonist ivuxolimab. This receptor was identified in an adult with an advanced solid tumor such as melanoma, head and neck, liver or kidney cancer. The DNA sequence is TGTGCCAGCAGCTTAACCTCGTCCGAGGGAACTGAAGCTTTCTTT. Protein translation: CASSLTSSEGTEAFF.